The 14 T cell receptor beta chains reported below all come from one sample, sequenced in a study of shared clonotypes between healthy human individuals. Positively selected for CCR7, the CD45RO-negative cells used as naive CD8 cells excluded terminally differentiated effector memory CD45RA+ cells. Produced via immunoSEQ multiplex PCR; TCRdb's table is partial and in-frame only. The table lists about 2 million clones, about 95% of them singletons. Sequences were obtained from naive CD8+ T cells sorted from blood. The receptors were gathered from a man aged 18 to 29 in good health.

The gene calls are TRBV4-3 and TRBJ1-1, with D unresolved. Trimming removed 0 bases from V and 7 bases from J, with 15 bases in between. This CDR3 comprises 15 residues. CDR1 and CDR2 from the germline V gene are LGHNA and YSLEER. DNA for the CDR3: TGCGCCAGCAGCCAAGATCATAGTACAGAAGATGAAGCTTTCTTT. Encoded protein: CASSQDHSTEDEAFF.

The chain couples TRBV7-3 to TRBJ2-1, with 7 bases that match TRBD1. Germline CDR1 SGHTA, CDR2 FQGTGA. Trimming cost V 5 bases and J 0 bases; bases outside gene matches: 1. This CDR3 contains 14 residues. CDR3 residues: CASSRQGSYNEQFF. CDR3 bases: TGTGCCAGCAGCCGACAGGGCTCCTACAATGAGCAGTTCTTC.

The chain uses TRBV6-5 and TRBJ2-7; possibly TRBD1 for D (5 bases). The V gene lost 8 bases and the J gene lost 3 bases, with 17 bases spanning the gap. The CDR3 has 14 residues. Germline V lookup: CDR1 MNHEY, CDR2 SVGAGI. Here the CDR3 reads CASGSTGGHYEQYF. DNA of the CDR3: TGTGCCAGCGGTTCCACAGGCGGCCACTACGAGCAGTACTTC.

The chain employs TRBV2 and TRBJ1-2; D is unclear. This CDR3 spans 13 amino acids. V shed 2 bases and J shed 0 bases, with 4 bases lying between them. Germline V gene data show CDR1 as SNHLY and CDR2 as FYNNEI. The CDR3 protein is CASSELSNYGYTF. The CDR3 nucleotides read TGTGCCAGCAGTGAATTATCTAACTATGGCTACACCTTC.

The chain carries TRBV7-8 and TRBJ2-7; weak D call: TRBD1 (6 bases). V lost 2 bases to trimming and J lost 2 bases, with 19 bases between them. The germline V gene encodes CDR1 SGHVS and CDR2 FQNEAQ. The CDR3 contains 17 residues. CDR3 residues: CASSLPFSDSRPYEQYF. The DNA of the CDR3 is TGTGCCAGCAGCTTACCTTTTTCGGACAGCAGACCCTACGAGCAGTACTTC.

This chain links TRBV15 with TRBJ2-7; D possibly corresponds to TRBD1 (5 bases). Trimming cost V 0 bases and J 3 bases, with 12 bases left between them. CDR1 and CDR2 (germline): LNHNV, YYDKDF (reference sequence). There are 15 residues in the CDR3. The CDR3 DNA reads TGTGCCACCAGCAGAGATATAGGGGCCCTCTACGAGCAGTACTTC. Protein sequence: CATSRDIGALYEQYF.

The J gene is TRBJ2-7, the V gene TRBV7-6; D is possibly TRBD1 (5 bases). The V end lost 5 bases, the J end lost 3 bases, and 17 bases lay between the germline ends. Germline V lookup: CDR1 SGHVS, CDR2 FNYEAQ. The CDR3 is 15 amino acids. The CDR3 DNA follows: TGTGCCAGCAGCCCGGCGACAGAAGATTACTACGAGCAGTACTTC. Its translation is CASSPATEDYYEQYF.

This chain links TRBV6-5 with TRBJ1-1; no definite D call. The CDR3 is 16 amino acids. Trimming left V 0 bases short and J 3 bases short, with 14 bases between. CDR1 is MNHEY, CDR2 SVGAGI, per germline. The CDR3 sequence is CASSYSTGEWYTEAFF. The CDR3 coding sequence is TGTGCCAGCAGTTACTCGACCGGGGAATGGTACACTGAAGCTTTCTTT.

The chain carries TRBV2 and TRBJ2-1; D is ambiguous. The ends were cut back, 7 bases at V and 4 bases at J, with 14 bases in the middle. Looked up from germline, CDR1 is SNHLY and CDR2 is FYNNEI. The CDR3 has 14 amino acids. CDR3 nucleotides: TGTGCCAGCAACCCCCTATCTAATTACAATGAGCAGTTCTTC. This sequence encodes CASNPLSNYNEQFF.

V usage is TRBV6-5 and J usage is TRBJ1-1; D unclear. CDR3 size: 12 residues. V was shortened by 5 bases and J by 2 bases, with 6 bases between the two germline ends. Germline V gene lookup returns CDR1 MNHEY and CDR2 SVGAGI. The CDR3 is CASSNINTEAFF. CDR3 coding DNA: TGTGCCAGCAGTAACATAAACACTGAAGCTTTCTTT.

V and J are TRBV2 and TRBJ1-5; D is possibly TRBD1 (5 bases). The CDR3 covers 13 residues. Trimming left V 6 bases short and J 5 bases short, with 11 bases between. Germline V CDR1 and CDR2: SNHLY, FYNNEI. The CDR3 region is CASRFTGDQPQHF. In DNA, the CDR3 is TGTGCCAGCAGGTTCACAGGCGATCAGCCCCAGCATTTT. Full variable domain (outside the CDR3, taken from reference TRBV2 and TRBJ1-5): EPEVTQTPSHQVTQMGQEVILRCVPISNHLYFYWYRQILGQKVEFLVSFYNNEISEKSEIFDDQFSVERPDGSNFTLKIRSTKLEDSAMYFCASRFTGDQPQHFGDGTRLSIL.

The rearrangement links TRBV9 to TRBJ1-1, with 10 bases lining up with TRBD1. Per germline, CDR1 SGDLS and CDR2 YYNGEE. Losses at the gene ends were 3 bases for V and 4 bases for J; bases not matched to a gene: 0. This CDR3 comprises 13 residues. Here the CDR3 reads CASSGQGATEAFF. CDR3 coding DNA: TGTGCCAGCAGCGGACAGGGGGCCACTGAAGCTTTCTTT.

About this clone itself: At the DNA level, this CDR3 is encoded by other sequences in the same sample as well. J is TRBJ2-7 and V is TRBV19; the D call may be TRBD1 or TRBD2 (5 bases each). V dropped 5 bases and J dropped 4 bases, with 6 bases sitting between them. This CDR3 region has 11 residues. Germline-derived CDR1 and CDR2 are LNHDA and SQIVND (reference sequence). The CDR3 reads CASSEGYEQYF. In nucleotides, the CDR3 is TGTGCCAGTAGTGAGGGGTACGAGCAGTACTTC.

The V gene is TRBV5-6, the J gene TRBJ2-7; maybe TRBD1 (6 bases). Germline lookup yields CDR1 SGHDT and CDR2 YYEEEE. This CDR3 has 12 amino acids. V shed 4 bases and J shed 4 bases, with 9 bases lying between them. The CDR3 loop reads CASSGDKYEQYF. In DNA form, the CDR3 reads TGTGCCAGCAGCGGGGACAAGTACGAGCAGTACTTC.